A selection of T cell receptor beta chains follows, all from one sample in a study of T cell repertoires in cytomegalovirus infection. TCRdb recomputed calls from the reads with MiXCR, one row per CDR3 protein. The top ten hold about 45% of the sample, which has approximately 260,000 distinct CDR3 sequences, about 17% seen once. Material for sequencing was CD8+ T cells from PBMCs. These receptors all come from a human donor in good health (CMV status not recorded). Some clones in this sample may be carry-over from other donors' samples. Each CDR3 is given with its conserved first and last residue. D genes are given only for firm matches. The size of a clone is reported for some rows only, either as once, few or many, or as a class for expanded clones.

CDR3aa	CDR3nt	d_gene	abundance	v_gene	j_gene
CAGARGNEQFF	TGTGCCGGTGCTCGGGGCAATGAGCAGTTCTTC	-	few	TRBV6-6	TRBJ2-1
CASRKEQGYGLGYGYTF	TGTGCCAGCAGGAAAGAACAGGGGTACGGTTTGGGCTATGGCTACACCTTC	TRBD1	-	TRBV11-2	TRBJ1-2
CASSSGAGQPQHF	TGTGCCAGCAGCTCGGGAGCAGGTCAGCCCCAGCATTTT	-	few	TRBV14	TRBJ1-5
CASSQDRGFGYEQYF	TGTGCCAGCAGCCAAGATCGGGGATTCGGCTACGAGCAGTACTTC	-	few	TRBV14	TRBJ2-7
CASKPGLAGSGANVLTF	TGTGCCAGTAAACCGGGACTAGCCGGATCTGGGGCCAACGTCCTGACTTTC	TRBD2	many	TRBV28	TRBJ2-6
CASSLAIQGYEQYF	TGCGCCAGCAGCTTGGCCATACAGGGATACGAGCAGTACTTC	-	-	TRBV5-1	TRBJ2-7
CASSLADRAPPGNEQFF	TGTGCCAGCAGCTTAGCCGACAGGGCACCCCCTGGCAATGAGCAGTTCTTC	TRBD1	few	TRBV7-9	TRBJ2-1
CSVPPAGQGEYSYTF	TGCAGCGTACCACCTGCCGGACAGGGGGAATATAGCTACACCTTC	TRBD1	-	TRBV29-1	TRBJ1-2
CASSLGQTTYEQYF	TGTGCCAGCAGTTTAGGCCAGACGACCTACGAGCAGTACTTC	-	many	TRBV28	TRBJ2-7
CASSLVGEQFF	TGTGCCAGCAGCCTGGTGGGTGAGCAGTTCTTC	-	-	TRBV6-6	TRBJ2-1
CASSESRGLQQPQHF	TGTGCCAGCAGTGAGTCCAGGGGGCTACAGCAGCCCCAGCATTTT	TRBD1	-	TRBV6-1	TRBJ1-5
CASSDSTGTSGDDSTDTQYF	TGTGCCAGCAGCGACTCGACCGGGACTAGCGGAGATGACAGCACAGATACGCAGTATTTT	TRBD2	few	TRBV7-9	TRBJ2-3
CASSSRGWRDNEQFF	TGTGCCAGCAGTAGTAGAGGGTGGAGGGACAATGAGCAGTTCTTC	-	few	TRBV6-5	TRBJ2-1